A selection of T cell receptor beta chains follows, all from one sample in a study of beta chain features in type 1 diabetes. Method: immunoSEQ multiplex PCR; TCRdb's copy keeps in-frame clones and lacks some. The table lists around 690,000 clones, under 15% of them singletons. The sequenced sample consisted of naive CD4+ T cells from blood. These receptors all stem from a man aged 25-40 years with type 1 diabetes. The CDR3 runs from the conserved cysteine through the conserved F or W. The D gene is left open where the match is weak. A clone size is listed for some rows: how often the clone was seen (once, few, many), or a class if it is expanded.

cdr3_nt: TGTGCCAGCAGCTTGCAGGGACAGTCAGGCAATGAGCAGTTCTTC
cdr3_aa: CASSLQGQSGNEQFF
d_call: TRBD1
v_call: TRBV7-9
clone_size: few
j_call: TRBJ2-1

cdr3_nt: TGCGCCAGCAGCCAAGAAGGAGTCGTCTCTGGGGCCAACGTCCTGACTTTC
cdr3_aa: CASSQEGVVSGANVLTF
d_call: -
v_call: TRBV4-3
clone_size: few
j_call: TRBJ2-6

cdr3_nt: TGTGCCAGCAGTGTGGGACAGGGAGGTGGGTCACCCCTCCACTTT
cdr3_aa: CASSVGQGGGSPLHF
d_call: TRBD1
v_call: TRBV6-6
clone_size: few
j_call: TRBJ1-6

cdr3_nt: TGTGCCAGCAGAATGGGGGAGAACTATGGCTACACCTTC
cdr3_aa: CASRMGENYGYTF
d_call: -
v_call: TRBV2
clone_size: -
j_call: TRBJ1-2

cdr3_nt: TGTGCCAGCAGTTACTCTACCGGCCTACAAGAGACCCAGTACTTC
cdr3_aa: CASSYSTGLQETQYF
d_call: -
v_call: TRBV6-5
clone_size: -
j_call: TRBJ2-5

cdr3_nt: TGTGCCAGCACCGGAGTCGCGTATCGGTCCTACGAGCAGTACTTC
cdr3_aa: CASTGVAYRSYEQYF
d_call: -
v_call: TRBV27
clone_size: -
j_call: TRBJ2-7

cdr3_nt: TGTGCCAGCAGCTCCAGGGGTTTGGATACGCAGTATTTT
cdr3_aa: CASSSRGLDTQYF
d_call: -
v_call: TRBV11-2
clone_size: -
j_call: TRBJ2-3

cdr3_nt: TGTGCCAGCAGCCCTCGGACTAGCGGGGGGCCGGTTCGCTACAATGAGCAGTTCTTC
cdr3_aa: CASSPRTSGGPVRYNEQFF
d_call: TRBD2
v_call: TRBV11-2
clone_size: few
j_call: TRBJ2-1

cdr3_nt: TGCGCCAGCAGCGCGACCGGGACAGGGGGCTTTGGTGAAGCTTTCTTT
cdr3_aa: CASSATGTGGFGEAFF
d_call: TRBD1
v_call: TRBV5-1
clone_size: few
j_call: TRBJ1-1

cdr3_nt: TGTGCCAGCAGCTTGTTCGGCGGACCGACCAGCACAGATACGCAGTATTTT
cdr3_aa: CASSLFGGPTSTDTQYF
d_call: -
v_call: TRBV7-2
clone_size: -
j_call: TRBJ2-3

cdr3_nt: TGTGCCAGTAGTGGGCGGGACCGCTCATATAATTCACCCCTCCACTTT
cdr3_aa: CASSGRDRSYNSPLHF
d_call: -
v_call: TRBV19
clone_size: -
j_call: TRBJ1-6

cdr3_nt: TGCAGCGCCGGGACCGAATTGGACTATGGCTACACCTTC
cdr3_aa: CSAGTELDYGYTF
d_call: -
v_call: TRBV29-1
clone_size: -
j_call: TRBJ1-2

cdr3_nt: TGTGCCAGCAGCCCCGACAGGGTCGGCGCGGGGTACACCTTC
cdr3_aa: CASSPDRVGAGYTF
d_call: TRBD1
v_call: TRBV5-4
clone_size: few
j_call: TRBJ1-2

cdr3_nt: TGTGCCAGCAGTCGTCCTCTAGGGCAGGGTGAAAAACTGTTTTTT
cdr3_aa: CASSRPLGQGEKLFF
d_call: -
v_call: TRBV11-2
clone_size: -
j_call: TRBJ1-4

cdr3_nt: TGTGCCAGCAGCCCTGGACGGAACACCATATATTTT
cdr3_aa: CASSPGRNTIYF
d_call: -
v_call: TRBV13
clone_size: few
j_call: TRBJ1-3

cdr3_nt: TGTGCCAGCAGCGTAGGGATTCAACAGGGGACTGAAGCTTTCTTT
cdr3_aa: CASSVGIQQGTEAFF
d_call: TRBD1
v_call: TRBV9
clone_size: -
j_call: TRBJ1-1

cdr3_nt: TGTGCCAGCACCCGGGATGGGTCTGAAGCTTTCTTT
cdr3_aa: CASTRDGSEAFF
d_call: -
v_call: TRBV6-5
clone_size: -
j_call: TRBJ1-1

cdr3_nt: TGTGCCAGCAGCCCTCCCTACACCTTC
cdr3_aa: CASSPPYTF
d_call: -
v_call: TRBV28
clone_size: few
j_call: TRBJ1-2

cdr3_nt: TGCAGCGTCCTACAGGGGGCCAATCAGCCCCAGCATTTT
cdr3_aa: CSVLQGANQPQHF
d_call: TRBD1
v_call: TRBV29-1
clone_size: few
j_call: TRBJ1-5

cdr3_nt: TGTGCCAGCAGCCAAGAAGGTCGGCGGACGAACACTGAAGCTTTCTTT
cdr3_aa: CASSQEGRRTNTEAFF
d_call: -
v_call: TRBV4-2
clone_size: -
j_call: TRBJ1-1

cdr3_nt: TGTGCCAGTAGTACCGGCGGGGGGACAAATGAGCAGTTCTTC
cdr3_aa: CASSTGGGTNEQFF
d_call: TRBD2
v_call: TRBV19
clone_size: few
j_call: TRBJ2-1

cdr3_nt: TGCAGCGTTGGCCGATCCGGGACATCTCCCTACGAGCAGTACTTC
cdr3_aa: CSVGRSGTSPYEQYF
d_call: -
v_call: TRBV29-1
clone_size: few
j_call: TRBJ2-7

cdr3_nt: TGTGCCAGCAGCCCGACTAGCGGGGGGTCGCACAAAAACATTCAGTACTTC
cdr3_aa: CASSPTSGGSHKNIQYF
d_call: TRBD2
v_call: TRBV9
clone_size: few
j_call: TRBJ2-4

cdr3_nt: TGTGCCAGCAGCTTGCGGGACAGGGACGTCGAGCAGTACTTC
cdr3_aa: CASSLRDRDVEQYF
d_call: TRBD1
v_call: TRBV5-4
clone_size: few
j_call: TRBJ2-7

cdr3_nt: TGTGCCACTCGGACAGGGTCAGACAATGAGCAGTTCTTC
cdr3_aa: CATRTGSDNEQFF
d_call: TRBD1
v_call: TRBV6-5
clone_size: -
j_call: TRBJ2-1

cdr3_nt: TGTGCCAGCAGCTTGGACAGAACTAACTATGGCTACACCTTC
cdr3_aa: CASSLDRTNYGYTF
d_call: -
v_call: TRBV5-4
clone_size: few
j_call: TRBJ1-2

cdr3_nt: TGCGCCAGCAGCCGATCGGACAGGGGAGGAGGTGAGCAGTTCTTC
cdr3_aa: CASSRSDRGGGEQFF
d_call: TRBD1
v_call: TRBV4-1
clone_size: -
j_call: TRBJ2-1

cdr3_nt: TGTGCCAGCAGCTTCACGACAGGGAATGGAGAGACCCAGTACTTC
cdr3_aa: CASSFTTGNGETQYF
d_call: TRBD1
v_call: TRBV7-6
clone_size: -
j_call: TRBJ2-5

cdr3_nt: TGTGCCAGCAGCCAAGATTGGACGAATGAGCAGTTCTTC
cdr3_aa: CASSQDWTNEQFF
d_call: -
v_call: TRBV4-2
clone_size: -
j_call: TRBJ2-1

cdr3_nt: TGTGCCAGCAGCTTAAAGGTGGAGATCACCGGGGAGCTGTTTTTT
cdr3_aa: CASSLKVEITGELFF
d_call: -
v_call: TRBV7-8
clone_size: few
j_call: TRBJ2-2

cdr3_nt: TGTGCCAGCAGCTTGGACAGCGGCTCTGGGGCCAACGTCCTGACTTTC
cdr3_aa: CASSLDSGSGANVLTF
d_call: -
v_call: TRBV7-2
clone_size: few
j_call: TRBJ2-6

cdr3_nt: TGCAGCGTCGACACTAGCGGAGAAGCAGAGCAGTTCTTC
cdr3_aa: CSVDTSGEAEQFF
d_call: TRBD2
v_call: TRBV29-1
clone_size: few
j_call: TRBJ2-1

cdr3_nt: TGTGCCAGCTCCGGGGACAGGGATTCACCCCTCCACTTT
cdr3_aa: CASSGDRDSPLHF
d_call: TRBD1
v_call: TRBV18
clone_size: -
j_call: TRBJ1-6

cdr3_nt: TGCAGCGTTGGGCAGGGGTTTGAAGCTTTCTTT
cdr3_aa: CSVGQGFEAFF
d_call: -
v_call: TRBV29-1
clone_size: -
j_call: TRBJ1-1

cdr3_nt: TGTGCCTGGAGCGGACAGGGGATAAGCGGCTACACCTTC
cdr3_aa: CAWSGQGISGYTF
d_call: TRBD1
v_call: TRBV30
clone_size: few
j_call: TRBJ1-2

cdr3_nt: TGTGCCAGCAGCTTAATGCAGGGGGACGATGAGCAGTTCTTC
cdr3_aa: CASSLMQGDDEQFF
d_call: TRBD1
v_call: TRBV7-9
clone_size: -
j_call: TRBJ2-1

cdr3_nt: TGTGCCAGCGGTTACGCCGGGACAGAGCAAGAGACCCAGTACTTC
cdr3_aa: CASGYAGTEQETQYF
d_call: TRBD1
v_call: TRBV7-9
clone_size: few
j_call: TRBJ2-5

cdr3_nt: TGTGCCAGCAGTATACAGGTTCAAGAGACCCAGTACTTC
cdr3_aa: CASSIQVQETQYF
d_call: -
v_call: TRBV7-7
clone_size: few
j_call: TRBJ2-5

cdr3_nt: TGTGCCAGCTCACCGGGACAGGGGCAAGAGACCCAGTACTTC
cdr3_aa: CASSPGQGQETQYF
d_call: TRBD1
v_call: TRBV18
clone_size: -
j_call: TRBJ2-5

cdr3_nt: TGTGCCAGCAGTCGGACAGGGGATGGCAATCAGCCCCAGCATTTT
cdr3_aa: CASSRTGDGNQPQHF
d_call: TRBD1
v_call: TRBV6-5
clone_size: few
j_call: TRBJ1-5

cdr3_nt: TGCGCCAGCAGCCAAGATCGCCTAGCGGGCTCCTACGAGCAGTACTTC
cdr3_aa: CASSQDRLAGSYEQYF
d_call: TRBD2
v_call: TRBV4-3
clone_size: -
j_call: TRBJ2-7

cdr3_nt: TGTGCCAGCCATGGGTGGAATGAAAAACTGTTTTTT
cdr3_aa: CASHGWNEKLFF
d_call: -
v_call: TRBV28
clone_size: -
j_call: TRBJ1-4

cdr3_nt: TGTGCCAGCAGCTTGGTCCAGGGACGGTCACCCCTCCACTTT
cdr3_aa: CASSLVQGRSPLHF
d_call: -
v_call: TRBV5-8
clone_size: -
j_call: TRBJ1-6

cdr3_nt: TGCGCCAGCAGCCGAGACAGTGTCGGGGAGCTGTTTTTT
cdr3_aa: CASSRDSVGELFF
d_call: -
v_call: TRBV4-3
clone_size: few
j_call: TRBJ2-2

cdr3_nt: TGCGCCAGCAGCCGAGGGACAACCTCCGGGGCTAATGAAAAACTGTTTTTT
cdr3_aa: CASSRGTTSGANEKLFF
d_call: -
v_call: TRBV4-3
clone_size: few
j_call: TRBJ1-4

cdr3_nt: TGTGCCAGCAGCGCCTCCCCTAATGAAAAACTGTTTTTT
cdr3_aa: CASSASPNEKLFF
d_call: -
v_call: TRBV9
clone_size: few
j_call: TRBJ1-4

cdr3_nt: TGTGCCAGCAGCCCCAGGCAAGGAAACACCATATATTTT
cdr3_aa: CASSPRQGNTIYF
d_call: -
v_call: TRBV7-2
clone_size: -
j_call: TRBJ1-3

cdr3_nt: TGCAGCGTTGAGCAAGCGGGGGGCAGGGAGACCCAGTACTTC
cdr3_aa: CSVEQAGGRETQYF
d_call: TRBD2
v_call: TRBV29-1
clone_size: few
j_call: TRBJ2-5

cdr3_nt: TGTGCCAGCAGCCTGGGACTAGCGGGGGGCACAGATACGCAGTATTTT
cdr3_aa: CASSLGLAGGTDTQYF
d_call: TRBD2
v_call: TRBV6-6
clone_size: few
j_call: TRBJ2-3

cdr3_nt: TGTGCCAGCAGTTTCAGAAACCTAGCGGTATCTGGGGCCAACGTCCTGACTTTC
cdr3_aa: CASSFRNLAVSGANVLTF
d_call: TRBD2
v_call: TRBV28
clone_size: few
j_call: TRBJ2-6

cdr3_nt: TGTGCCATCAGCGATTTCCGGGCCCCCAACTACAATGAGCAGTTCTTC
cdr3_aa: CAISDFRAPNYNEQFF
d_call: -
v_call: TRBV10-3
clone_size: -
j_call: TRBJ2-1